Described below is a single TCR beta chain sequence and its context. Distinct nucleotide sequences in the sample also encode this CDR3. The CDR3 is 14 residues long. Germline loops: CDR1 GTSNPN, CDR2 SVGIG (reference sequence). The V end lost 0 bases, the J end lost 2 bases, and 10 bases lay between the germline ends. The method was immunoSEQ multiplex PCR; TCRdb's version includes in-frame clones alone and lacks a portion of them. The repertoire holds 2 million to 2.5 million clones, with approximately 93% as singletons. This sample is drawn from a study of shared clonotypes between healthy human individuals. Study overall: Every donor yielded three CD4 naive, three CD4 memory, two CD8 naive and one CD8 memory plate.

The receptor was derived from a man aged 18 to 30 in good health. Some clones in this sample may be carry-over from other donors' samples. Sequences were obtained from naive CD4+ T cells from PBMCs. The sample's subset: CD45RA+ positively selected. The rearrangement joins TRBV30 to TRBJ1-1; possibly TRBD1 for D (6 bases). In nucleotides, the CDR3 is TGTGCCTGGAGTGTAGGGGGGGGTAACACTGAAGCTTTCTTT. As protein: CAWSVGGGNTEAFF.